This passage covers 18 T cell receptor beta chains from one sample sequenced in a study of long-term antiretroviral therapy in people with HIV. A v3.0 immunoSEQ assay was performed at survey level. Sequencing used immunoSEQ multiplex PCR; TCRdb keeps in-frame clones, though not all of them. This table holds over 15,000 clones, 91% found once. The sample in question was unsorted PBMCs, obtained 3 years after starting antiretroviral therapy. These receptors all stem from a man aged 50 or older with HIV.

The chain links TRBV29-1 to TRBJ1-4; D is unresolved. There are 14 residues in the CDR3. Between the trimmed V and J ends, which lost 3 bases and 5 bases, there was a span of 13 bases. The germline V gene encodes CDR1 SQVTM and CDR2 ANQGSEA. The CDR3 is CSVEKRGGNEKLFF. DNA for the CDR3: TGCAGCGTTGAGAAGCGGGGAGGAAATGAAAAACTGTTTTTT.

The V and J genes are TRBV7-3 and TRBJ2-7; weak D call: TRBD2 (6 bases). Germline V lookup: CDR1 SGHTA, CDR2 FQGTGA. V was cut by 2 bases and J by 6 bases, with 20 bases left in between. The CDR3 contains 16 residues. The CDR3 spells CASSLDPSGGLSEQYF. CDR3 coding DNA: TGTGCCAGCAGCTTAGACCCAAGTGGAGGGTTAAGCGAGCAGTACTTC. The variable domain in full, with the rest retrieved from reference TRBV7-3 and TRBJ2-7, is GAGVSQTPSNKVTEKGKYVELRCDPISGHTALYWYRQSLGQGPEFLIYFQGTGAADDSGLPNDRFFAVRPEGSVSTLKIQRTERGDSAVYLCASSLDPSGGLSEQYFGPGTRLTVT.

The chain has TRBV4-3 and TRBJ1-1; D ambiguous. The V end was cut by 2 bases, the J end by 7 bases, with 17 bases between. Looked up from germline, CDR1 is LGHNA and CDR2 is YSLEER. The CDR3 consists of 15 residues. The CDR3 loop reads CASSQSYDWKVEAFF. In DNA, the CDR3 is TGCGCCAGCAGCCAATCCTACGACTGGAAAGTTGAAGCTTTCTTT.

This chain uses TRBV19 with TRBJ2-2; the D call may be TRBD1 or TRBD2 (6 bases each). Trimming removed 4 bases from V and 6 bases from J, with 12 bases in between. Per the germline V gene, CDR1 is LNHDA and CDR2 is SQIVND (reference sequence). The CDR3 is 14 amino acids. The CDR3 is CASSTEGGPGELFF. CDR3 bases: TGTGCCAGTAGTACAGAGGGGGGTCCCGGGGAGCTGTTTTTT.

The CDR3 sequence is CASSRAGQGAGETQYF. Here the CDR3 DNA reads TGCGCCAGCAGCCGAGCGGGACAGGGGGCCGGGGAGACCCAGTACTTC. The V gene is TRBV5-1, the J gene TRBJ2-5; 12 bases line up with TRBD1. CDR3 size: 16 residues. V lost 4 bases and J lost 5; bases outside the gene matches: 9. Looked up from germline, CDR1 is SGHRS and CDR2 is YFSETQ. Full variable domain (remainder filled in from reference TRBV5-1 and TRBJ2-5): KAGVTQTPRYLIKTRGQQVTLSCSPISGHRSVSWYQQTPGQGLQFLFEYFSETQRNKGNFPGRFSGRQFSNSRSEMNVSTLELGDSALYLCASSRAGQGAGETQYFGPGTRLLVL.

The rearrangement joins TRBV5-1 to TRBJ1-1; perhaps TRBD1 as D (5 bases). This CDR3 has 12 amino acids. V gave up 0 bases and J gave up 7 bases, with 7 bases separating them. Looked up from germline, CDR1 is SGHRS and CDR2 is YFSETQ. The CDR3 DNA follows: TGCGCCAGCAGCTTGGCCGGGGGTGAAGCTTTCTTT. Its protein product is CASSLAGGEAFF.

The gene calls are TRBV4-3 and TRBJ2-7; tentatively, D is TRBD2 (6 bases). Trimming left V 2 bases short and J 0 bases short, with 17 bases between. CDR1 LGHNA and CDR2 YSLEER come from the germline V gene. The CDR3 contains 17 residues. The CDR3 DNA follows: TGCGCCAGCAGCCAATTTGCACAGGAGGGAAGCTCCTACGAGCAGTACTTC. Its protein is CASSQFAQEGSSYEQYF.

This sequence joins TRBV5-1 and TRBJ1-2, with 9 bases identical to TRBD1. Germline loops: CDR1 SGHRS, CDR2 YFSETQ. Trimming at V came to 4 bases and at J to 7 bases, leaving 14 bases not matched to a gene. This CDR3 spans 16 amino acids. The DNA of the CDR3 is TGCGCCAGCAGCCCAGATAAGGGACAGGGAGGGTTTGGCTACACCTTC. The encoded protein is CASSPDKGQGGFGYTF.

The chain carries TRBV6-5 and TRBJ2-3, with D maybe TRBD2 (6 bases). The V gene's germline CDR1 is MNHEY and CDR2 SVGAGI. With 2 bases removed from V and 5 bases from J, the gap between germline ends came to 8 bases. This CDR3 contains 13 residues. The CDR3 nucleotides are TGTGCCAGCAGTTACAGGAGGGGAGATACGCAGTATTTT. Protein sequence: CASSYRRGDTQYF.

The chain is built from TRBV5-6 and TRBJ2-3; 16 nucleotides agree with TRBD2. This CDR3 comprises 19 residues. The germline gives CDR1 SGHDT, CDR2 YYEEEE. The junction had 8 bases not matched to a gene; V was cut back by 3 bases and J by 1 base. CDR3 sequence (DNA): TGTGCCAGCAGCTCCCAGGGACTAGCGGGGGGGTTAGGCACAGATACGCAGTATTTT. Protein product: CASSSQGLAGGLGTDTQYF. The full variable domain, rest sourced from reference TRBV5-6 and TRBJ2-3, is DAGVTQSPTHLIKTRGQQVTLRCSPKSGHDTVSWYQQALGQGPQFIFQYYEEEERQRGNFPDRFSGHQFPNYSSELNVNALLLGDSALYLCASSSQGLAGGLGTDTQYFGPGTRLTVL.

V gene TRBV5-1 combines with J gene TRBJ1-2, with a possible D match to TRBD1 (5 bases). The V end was cut by 7 bases, the J end by 3 bases, with 13 bases between. The CDR3 contains 13 residues. Germline lookup yields CDR1 SGHRS and CDR2 YFSETQ. Written as DNA, the CDR3 is TGCGCCAGCGGGGAGGGGCCAGACTATGGCTACACCTTC. This translates into CASGEGPDYGYTF. Full variable domain (outside the CDR3, taken from reference TRBV5-1 and TRBJ1-2): KAGVTQTPRYLIKTRGQQVTLSCSPISGHRSVSWYQQTPGQGLQFLFEYFSETQRNKGNFPGRFSGRQFSNSRSEMNVSTLELGDSALYLCASGEGPDYGYTFGSGTRLTVV.

The chain is built from TRBV6-5 and TRBJ1-1; D unclear. This CDR3 is built from 14 residues. The V and J ends lost 0 bases and 2 bases respectively, with 7 bases between them. Germline loops: CDR1 MNHEY, CDR2 SVGAGI. CDR3 bases: TGTGCCAGCAGTTACTCCGGGCGAAACACTGAAGCTTTCTTT. It codes for CASSYSGRNTEAFF.

The V call is TRBV7-2, the J call TRBJ1-2; perhaps TRBD1 as D (6 bases). Germline-derived CDR1 and CDR2 are SGHTA and FQGNSA. Trimming left V 5 bases short and J 8 bases short, with 18 bases between. CDR3 length equals 14 residues. The CDR3 DNA sequence: TGTGCCAGCAGCGTTAGGGAACAGGGCTTCGGCTACACCTTC. Translated, it gives CASSVREQGFGYTF.

The chain joins TRBV6-5 to TRBJ2-7; D gene ambiguous. V was shortened by 2 bases and J by 5 bases, with 10 bases between the two germline ends. The CDR3 sequence is 13 residues long. Germline V gene lookup returns CDR1 MNHEY and CDR2 SVGAGI. The CDR3 loop is CASSYRGRHEQYF. The CDR3 bases are TGTGCCAGCAGTTACCGTGGTCGGCACGAGCAGTACTTC.

The CDR3 sequence is CASSVITGEGYTF. The DNA for the CDR3 is TGTGCCAGCAGCGTTATCACAGGGGAAGGCTACACCTTC. The chain combines TRBV7-2 with TRBJ1-2; the match to TRBD1 covers 7 bases. The CDR3 consists of 13 residues. CDR1 and CDR2 (germline): SGHTA, FQGNSA. V shed 5 bases and J 8 bases; nucleotides not matched to a gene: 8.

This chain joins TRBV4-3 and TRBJ2-7, with 8 bases aligning to TRBD2. The CDR3 has 16 amino acids. Germline loops: CDR1 LGHNA, CDR2 YSLEER. The V and J ends lost 0 bases and 1 base, in that order; junction bases with no gene match: 5. The CDR3 reads CASSQDRAGASYEQYF. Written as DNA, the CDR3 is TGCGCCAGCAGCCAAGATAGAGCGGGGGCGTCCTACGAGCAGTACTTC.

V is TRBV19 and J is TRBJ2-2; D is perhaps TRBD2 (6 bases). This CDR3 region has 15 residues. Trimming shortened V by 3 bases and J by 4 bases, and 12 bases separated the two germline ends. Per germline, CDR1 LNHDA and CDR2 SQIVND (reference sequence). The CDR3 reads CASSMGLAATGELFF. The CDR3 DNA reads TGTGCCAGTAGTATGGGGTTAGCGGCCACCGGGGAGCTGTTTTTT.

J is TRBJ2-3 and V is TRBV29-1; a weak D match, TRBD2 (5 bases). Germline V CDR1 and CDR2: SQVTM, ANQGSEA. V lost 6 bases and J lost 4, with 11 bases in between. This CDR3 contains 12 residues. The CDR3 DNA reads as TGCAGCGTCGAGGACGGGGCAGATACGCAGTATTTT. It translates to CSVEDGADTQYF.